This is a list of T cell receptor beta chains from one sample in a study of blood T cell repertoires in COVID-19. Method: immunoSEQ multiplex PCR; TCRdb's copy keeps in-frame clones and lacks some. The data contain 40,000 to 50,000 clones, under 95% of them seen just once; the ten biggest clones take up approximately 6.4%. Sample: peripheral blood. These receptors originate from a man aged 65 to 79 with active COVID-19. CDR3s include the opening cysteine and the closing phenylalanine or tryptophan. The order of the fields is clone size, V gene, D gene, J gene, CDR3 protein, CDR3 DNA. D genes are given only for firm matches. Size is stated for part of the rows, as once, few or many counts, or as a class when the clone is expanded.

size: once
V: TRBV19
D: TRBD1
J: TRBJ2-1
CDR3: CASSPKGDSASYNEQFF
DNA: TGTGCCAGTAGTCCCAAGGGGGACAGCGCATCCTACAATGAGCAGTTCTTC

size: .
V: TRBV10-3
D: TRBD2
J: TRBJ2-1
CDR3: CAISAGGTGVEQFF
DNA: TGTGCCATCAGTGCCGGGGGGACTGGGGTTGAGCAGTTCTTC

size: .
V: TRBV3-1/TRBV3-2
D: TRBD1
J: TRBJ2-5
CDR3: CASSQLRQGQETQYF
DNA: TGTGCCAGCAGCCAACTGAGACAGGGGCAAGAGACCCAGTACTTC

size: .
V: TRBV27
D: TRBD1
J: TRBJ1-5
CDR3: CASSKTGTGSNQPQHF
DNA: TGTGCCAGCAGTAAGACCGGGACAGGCAGCAATCAGCCCCAGCATTTT

size: .
V: TRBV2
D: .
J: TRBJ2-1
CDR3: CASTLRLGYNEQFF
DNA: TGTGCCAGCACTCTGAGGCTAGGCTACAATGAGCAGTTCTTC

size: .
V: TRBV6-5
D: .
J: TRBJ1-5
CDR3: CASIKRGHQPQHF
DNA: TGTGCCAGCATTAAGAGAGGGCATCAGCCCCAGCATTTT

size: .
V: TRBV2
D: .
J: TRBJ1-1
CDR3: CASSGQPNTEAFF
DNA: TGTGCCAGCAGTGGACAGCCGAACACTGAAGCTTTCTTT

size: .
V: TRBV5-1
D: TRBD2
J: TRBJ2-5
CDR3: CASSLERGGQETQYF
DNA: TGCGCCAGCAGCTTGGAGCGGGGGGGCCAGGAGACCCAGTACTTC

size: .
V: TRBV6-2/TRBV6-3
D: TRBD2
J: TRBJ2-5
CDR3: CASSQQDSGQETQYF
DNA: TGTGCCAGCAGCCAGCAAGATAGCGGGCAAGAGACCCAGTACTTC

size: .
V: TRBV5-1
D: TRBD2
J: TRBJ2-5
CDR3: CASSLEVAGGQGTQYF
DNA: TGCGCCAGCAGCTTGGAAGTGGCGGGGGGACAAGGGACCCAGTACTTC

size: once
V: TRBV2
D: .
J: TRBJ1-6
CDR3: CASHPGSSYNSPLHF
DNA: TGTGCCAGCCACCCTGGGAGCTCCTATAATTCACCCCTCCACTTT

size: .
V: TRBV15
D: .
J: TRBJ2-7
CDR3: CATRQGPYHEQYF
DNA: TGTGCCACCAGACAGGGCCCCTACCACGAGCAGTACTTC

size: .
V: TRBV19
D: TRBD1
J: TRBJ1-5
CDR3: CASSILGQASNQPQHF
DNA: TGTGCCAGTAGTATTCTGGGACAGGCTAGCAATCAGCCCCAGCATTTT

size: .
V: TRBV10-2
D: .
J: TRBJ2-1
CDR3: CASASGYNEQFF
DNA: TGCGCCAGTGCAAGCGGTTACAATGAGCAGTTCTTC

size: .
V: TRBV7-2
D: .
J: TRBJ2-4
CDR3: CASSSAPGAKNIQYF
DNA: TGTGCCAGCAGCTCTGCCCCGGGGGCCAAAAACATTCAGTACTTC

size: once
V: TRBV30
D: .
J: TRBJ2-2
CDR3: CAWSPEGLTNTGELFF
DNA: TGTGCCTGGAGTCCTGAGGGACTCACAAACACCGGGGAGCTGTTTTTT

size: .
V: TRBV4-1
D: .
J: TRBJ2-3
CDR3: CASSQQGTDTQYF
DNA: TGCGCCAGCAGCCAACAGGGCACAGATACGCAGTATTTT

size: once
V: TRBV5-1
D: .
J: TRBJ1-3
CDR3: CASSLEEGQPGNTIYF
DNA: TGCGCCAGCAGCTTGGAGGAAGGACAGCCTGGAAACACCATATATTTT

size: .
V: TRBV7-6
D: .
J: TRBJ2-3
CDR3: CASSLGVNGVADTQYF
DNA: TGTGCCAGCAGCTTAGGGGTCAACGGGGTCGCGGATACGCAGTATTTT

size: once
V: TRBV9
D: .
J: TRBJ2-7
CDR3: CASSPQQGYEQYF
DNA: TGTGCCAGCAGCCCCCAACAGGGCTACGAGCAGTACTTC

size: .
V: TRBV7-9
D: .
J: TRBJ2-5
CDR3: CASEPKQETQYF
DNA: TGTGCCAGCGAGCCTAAACAAGAGACCCAGTACTTC

size: .
V: TRBV30
D: TRBD1
J: TRBJ1-5
CDR3: CAWSTSTGRQPQHF
DNA: TGTGCCTGGAGTACATCGACAGGGCGTCAGCCCCAGCATTTT

size: .
V: TRBV4-1
D: .
J: TRBJ1-5
CDR3: CASSQTPYRGNQPQHF
DNA: TGCGCCAGCAGCCAAACCCCCTACAGGGGCAATCAGCCCCAGCATTTT

size: .
V: TRBV11-2
D: .
J: TRBJ2-1
CDR3: CASSPMGSSYNEQFF
DNA: TGTGCCAGCAGCCCGATGGGGAGCTCCTACAATGAGCAGTTCTTC

size: .
V: TRBV5-4
D: .
J: TRBJ2-3
CDR3: CASSSDYYSTDTQYF
DNA: TGTGCCAGCAGTTCGGACTACTATAGCACAGATACGCAGTATTTT

size: .
V: TRBV7-6
D: TRBD1
J: TRBJ2-6
CDR3: CASSFDGTGGAGANVLTF
DNA: TGTGCCAGCAGCTTTGACGGGACAGGGGGCGCTGGGGCCAACGTCCTGACTTTC

size: .
V: TRBV5-8
D: .
J: TRBJ1-5
CDR3: CASTRAGSNQPQHF
DNA: TGTGCCAGCACCCGAGCAGGTAGCAATCAGCCCCAGCATTTT

size: .
V: TRBV3-1/TRBV3-2
D: .
J: TRBJ1-3
CDR3: CASSQDQTGPNTIYF
DNA: TGTGCCAGCAGCCAAGATCAAACAGGACCAAACACCATATATTTT

size: .
V: TRBV5-1
D: TRBD1
J: TRBJ2-5
CDR3: CASSRQGEETQYF
DNA: TGCGCCAGCAGCCGTCAGGGGGAAGAGACCCAGTACTTC

size: .
V: TRBV7-3
D: TRBD1
J: TRBJ1-1
CDR3: CASSLGQGLNTEAFF
DNA: TGTGCCAGCAGCTTAGGACAGGGACTTAACACTGAAGCTTTCTTT

size: .
V: TRBV5-6
D: TRBD2
J: TRBJ2-1
CDR3: CASSSGLAGGFFNEQFF
DNA: TGTGCCAGCAGCTCAGGACTAGCGGGGGGCTTTTTTAATGAGCAGTTCTTC

size: .
V: TRBV3-1/TRBV3-2
D: TRBD1
J: TRBJ1-5
CDR3: CASSYGQGRQPQHF
DNA: TGTGCCAGCAGCTATGGACAGGGAAGGCAGCCCCAGCATTTT

size: .
V: TRBV18
D: .
J: TRBJ1-3
CDR3: CASSLGTVGNTIYF
DNA: TGTGCCAGCTCACTGGGGACTGTAGGAAACACCATATATTTT

size: .
V: TRBV3-1/TRBV3-2
D: .
J: TRBJ1-3
CDR3: CASSQVNRFSGNTIYF
DNA: TGTGCCAGCAGCCAAGTGAACAGGTTCTCTGGAAACACCATATATTTT

size: .
V: TRBV5-6
D: .
J: TRBJ1-3
CDR3: CASSSTRTAGNTIYF
DNA: TGTGCCAGCAGCTCTACCCGGACAGCTGGAAACACCATATATTTT

size: .
V: TRBV6-2/TRBV6-3
D: .
J: TRBJ2-3
CDR3: CASSSSTDTQYF
DNA: TGTGCCAGCAGTTCTTCTACAGATACGCAGTATTTT

size: .
V: TRBV2
D: TRBD1
J: TRBJ2-7
CDR3: CASRQEGTGDTEQYF
DNA: TGTGCCAGCAGGCAGGAGGGGACAGGCGATACCGAGCAGTACTTC

size: large
V: TRBV11-1
D: TRBD2
J: TRBJ2-7
CDR3: CASSLGGLGEQYF
DNA: TGTGCCAGCAGCTTAGGGGGACTAGGCGAGCAGTACTTC

size: .
V: TRBV6-5
D: .
J: TRBJ1-6
CDR3: CASSPRYPYNSPLHF
DNA: TGTGCCAGCAGTCCACGGTATCCCTATAATTCACCCCTCCACTTT

size: .
V: TRBV18
D: TRBD2
J: TRBJ2-7
CDR3: CASSPSAGASEQYF
DNA: TGTGCCAGCTCACCATCAGCGGGGGCGAGCGAGCAGTACTTC

size: once
V: TRBV7-9
D: .
J: TRBJ2-5
CDR3: CASSLGEGGWGETQYF
DNA: TGTGCCAGCAGCTTAGGCGAAGGGGGTTGGGGAGAGACCCAGTACTTC

size: .
V: TRBV6-1
D: .
J: TRBJ1-1
CDR3: CASSDPQGLGAEAFF
DNA: TGTGCCAGCAGTGACCCCCAGGGGCTAGGGGCTGAAGCTTTCTTT

size: .
V: TRBV5-4
D: .
J: TRBJ2-1
CDR3: CASSSFGPGGNEQFF
DNA: .

size: .
V: TRBV6-2/TRBV6-3
D: .
J: TRBJ1-6
CDR3: CASSWAGSTYNSPLHF
DNA: TGTGCCAGCAGTTGGGCAGGAAGCACCTATAATTCACCCCTCCACTTT

size: .
V: TRBV4-2
D: TRBD2
J: TRBJ2-2
CDR3: CASSQGTGTRNTGELFF
DNA: TGTGCCAGCAGCCAAGGAACCGGGACTAGGAACACCGGGGAGCTGTTTTTT

size: .
V: TRBV12-3/TRBV12-4
D: .
J: TRBJ2-7
CDR3: CASSLGRGGEQYF
DNA: TGTGCCAGCAGTTTAGGCAGAGGGGGCGAGCAGTACTTC

size: .
V: TRBV7-3
D: .
J: TRBJ2-5
CDR3: CASSSRCPYQETQYF
DNA: TGTGCCAGCAGCTCGCGATGTCCATACCAAGAGACCCAGTACTTC

size: once
V: TRBV18
D: .
J: TRBJ2-7
CDR3: CASSPSSQVVTYEQYF
DNA: TGTGCCAGCTCACCAAGCTCACAGGTAGTAACCTACGAGCAGTACTTC

size: .
V: TRBV18
D: TRBD1
J: TRBJ2-2
CDR3: CASSLAGTGQFAGELFF
DNA: TGTGCCAGCTCACTTGCCGGGACAGGGCAATTTGCCGGGGAGCTGTTTTTT

size: few
V: TRBV30
D: .
J: TRBJ1-3
CDR3: CAWSDGRPSGNTIYF
DNA: TGTGCCTGGAGTGACGGGAGACCCTCTGGAAACACCATATATTTT